This TCR beta chain originates from a study of T cell responses to AZD1222 COVID-19 vaccine. Assay used: immunoSEQ multiplex PCR; TCRdb lists only in-frame clones, some missing. The table includes roughly 77,000 clones, about 90% detected once. As concerns this clone: Its antigen remains unidentified.

The CDR3 consists of 15 residues. J gave up 3 bases and V 1 base, and 5 bases lay outside the gene matches. The germline V gene has CDR1 SGHVS and CDR2 FQNEAQ. Study conclusions and caveats: It should be noted that donors were predominantly white British and more often female, and clonal diversity was possibly underestimated. Spike-specific TCR breadth and depth rose after two AZD1222 doses. Dominant at 160-218 and 743-854, vaccine-associated CD4 TCRs also spanned spike.

The TCR comes from an adult in good health. The material sequenced was peripheral blood, taken on day 0 of MenACWY control vaccination. The gene calls are TRBV7-8 and TRBJ2-7; 8 positions match TRBD1. The CDR3 sequence: CASSLVQGAGYEQYF. CDR3 coding DNA: TGTGCCAGCAGCTTAGTTCAGGGGGCCGGCTACGAGCAGTACTTC.